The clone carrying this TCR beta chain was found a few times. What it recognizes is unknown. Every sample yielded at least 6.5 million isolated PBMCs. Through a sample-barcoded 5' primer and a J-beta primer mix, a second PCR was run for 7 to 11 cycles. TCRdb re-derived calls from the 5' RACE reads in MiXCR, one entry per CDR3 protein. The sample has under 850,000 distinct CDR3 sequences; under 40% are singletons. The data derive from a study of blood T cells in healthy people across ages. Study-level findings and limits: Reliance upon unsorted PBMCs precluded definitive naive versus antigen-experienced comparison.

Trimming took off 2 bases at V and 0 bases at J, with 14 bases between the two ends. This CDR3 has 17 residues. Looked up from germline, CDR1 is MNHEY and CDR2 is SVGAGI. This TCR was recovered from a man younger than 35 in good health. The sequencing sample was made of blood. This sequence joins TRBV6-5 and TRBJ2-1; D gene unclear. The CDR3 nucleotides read TGTGCCAGCAGTTACCTTGGGGTGGCAGGCTCCTACAATGAGCAGTTCTTC. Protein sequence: CASSYLGVAGSYNEQFF.